The TCR beta chain described here comes from a study of T cell clones after liver transplantation. Regarding the study as a whole: Post-transplant time points were not standardized, so conclusions are preliminary. In two subjects, few donor cells limited the measurable donor-reactive repertoire.

Measured with immunoSEQ multiplex PCR; TCRdb has only the in-frame clones, and not every one. This sample has 70,000 to 80,000 clones; under 95% occur once, and the top ten carry 2% to 3%. Points on this clone: Antigen specificity is unknown.

This receptor was identified in a human donor who received a liver transplant. Sample: CD4+ T cells from blood, taken before liver transplant.

The CDR3 spells CASSLSLGGNVLTF. In DNA, the CDR3 is TGTGCCAGCAGTTTAAGTTTGGGCGGCAACGTCCTGACTTTC. The chain employs TRBV28 and TRBJ2-6, with D unclear. V lost 2 bases and J 9 bases, leaving 11 bases between the germline ends. The germline V gene encodes CDR1 MDHEN and CDR2 SYDVKM. The CDR3 loop spans 14 amino acids.